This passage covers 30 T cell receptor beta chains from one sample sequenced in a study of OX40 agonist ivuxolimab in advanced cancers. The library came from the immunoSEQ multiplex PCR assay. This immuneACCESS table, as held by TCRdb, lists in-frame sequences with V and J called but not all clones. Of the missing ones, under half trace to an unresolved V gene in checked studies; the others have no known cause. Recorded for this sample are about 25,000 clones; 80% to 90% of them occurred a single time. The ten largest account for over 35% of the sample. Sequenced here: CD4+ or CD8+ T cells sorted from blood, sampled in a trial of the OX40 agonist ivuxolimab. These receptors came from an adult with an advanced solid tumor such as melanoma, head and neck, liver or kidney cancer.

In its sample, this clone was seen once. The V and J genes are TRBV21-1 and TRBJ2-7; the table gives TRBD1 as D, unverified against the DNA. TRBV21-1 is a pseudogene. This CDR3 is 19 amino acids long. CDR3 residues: CASSGGGDRVPAGFYEQYF. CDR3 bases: TGTGCCAGCAGTGGGGGTGGGGACAGGGTTCCAGCGGGATTCTACGAGCAGTACTTC.

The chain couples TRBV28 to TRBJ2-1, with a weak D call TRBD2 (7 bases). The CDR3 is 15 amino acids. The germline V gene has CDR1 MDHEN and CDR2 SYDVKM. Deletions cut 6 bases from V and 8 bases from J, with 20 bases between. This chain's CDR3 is CASSLPDGGLDEQFF. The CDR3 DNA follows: TGTGCCAGCAGCCTACCCGACGGGGGGCTAGATGAGCAGTTCTTC.

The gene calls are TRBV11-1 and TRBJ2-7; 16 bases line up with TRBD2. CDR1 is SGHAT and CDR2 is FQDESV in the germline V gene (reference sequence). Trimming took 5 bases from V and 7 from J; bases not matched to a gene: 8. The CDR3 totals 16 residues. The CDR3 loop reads CASSERGTSGRGEQYF. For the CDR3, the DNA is TGTGCCAGCAGCGAACGTGGGACTAGCGGGAGGGGGGAGCAGTACTTC.

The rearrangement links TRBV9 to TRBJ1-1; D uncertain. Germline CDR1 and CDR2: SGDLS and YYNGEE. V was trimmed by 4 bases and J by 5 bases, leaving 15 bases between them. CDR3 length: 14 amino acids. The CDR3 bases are TGTGCCAGCAGCCCCCGCAGGTCGGGAACTGAAGCTTTCTTT. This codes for CASSPRRSGTEAFF.

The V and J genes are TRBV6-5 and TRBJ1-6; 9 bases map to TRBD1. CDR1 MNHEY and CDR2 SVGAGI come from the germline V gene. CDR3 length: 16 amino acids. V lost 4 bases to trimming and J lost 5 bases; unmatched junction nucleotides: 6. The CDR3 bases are TGTGCCAGCAGTTTGCTCGGACAGGGGAATAATTCACCCCTCCACTTT. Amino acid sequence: CASSLLGQGNNSPLHF.

CDR3 sequence reads: CAISESEGEQYF. The CDR3 DNA follows: TGTGCCATCAGTGAGTCTGAGGGCGAGCAGTACTTC. The rearrangement joins TRBV10-3 to TRBJ2-7; tentatively, D is TRBD2 (5 bases). Germline V gene lookup returns CDR1 ENHRY and CDR2 SYGVKD. V lost 0 bases to trimming and J lost 6 bases, with 6 bases between them. This CDR3 spans 12 amino acids.

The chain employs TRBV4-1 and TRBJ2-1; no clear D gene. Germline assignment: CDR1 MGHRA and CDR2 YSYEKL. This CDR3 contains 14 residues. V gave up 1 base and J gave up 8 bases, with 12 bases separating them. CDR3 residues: CASSQAQVGDEQFF. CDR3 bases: TGCGCCAGCAGCCAAGCCCAAGTCGGCGATGAGCAGTTCTTC.

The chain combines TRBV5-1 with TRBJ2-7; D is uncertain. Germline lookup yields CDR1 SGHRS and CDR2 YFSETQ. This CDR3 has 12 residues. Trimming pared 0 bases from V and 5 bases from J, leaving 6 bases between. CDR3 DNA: TGCGCCAGCAGCTTGGGGGGTGACGAGCAGTACTTC. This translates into CASSLGGDEQYF.

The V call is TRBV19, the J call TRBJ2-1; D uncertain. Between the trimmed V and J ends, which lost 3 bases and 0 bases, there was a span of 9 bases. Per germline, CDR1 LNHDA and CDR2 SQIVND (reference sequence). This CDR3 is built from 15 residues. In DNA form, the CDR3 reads TGTGCCAGTAGTATCTCGCTCTTCTCCTACAATGAGCAGTTCTTC. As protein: CASSISLFSYNEQFF. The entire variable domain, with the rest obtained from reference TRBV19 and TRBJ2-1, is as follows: DGGITQSPKYLFRKEGQNVTLSCEQNLNHDAMYWYRQDPGQGLRLIYYSQIVNDFQKGDIAEGYSVSREKKESFPLTVTSAQKNPTAFYLCASSISLFSYNEQFFGPGTRLTVL.

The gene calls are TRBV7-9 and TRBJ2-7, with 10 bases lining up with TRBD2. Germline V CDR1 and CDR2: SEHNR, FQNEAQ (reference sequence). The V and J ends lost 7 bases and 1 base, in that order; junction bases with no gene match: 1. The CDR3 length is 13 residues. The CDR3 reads CASTLAGSYEQYF. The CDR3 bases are TGTGCCAGCACACTAGCGGGGTCCTACGAGCAGTACTTC.

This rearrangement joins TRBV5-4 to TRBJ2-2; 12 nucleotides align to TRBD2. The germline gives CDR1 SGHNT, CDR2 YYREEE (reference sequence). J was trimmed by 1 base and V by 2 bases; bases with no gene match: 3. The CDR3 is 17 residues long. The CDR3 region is CASSLGLAGMNTGELFF. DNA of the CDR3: TGTGCCAGCAGCTTAGGACTAGCGGGAATGAACACCGGGGAGCTGTTTTTT.

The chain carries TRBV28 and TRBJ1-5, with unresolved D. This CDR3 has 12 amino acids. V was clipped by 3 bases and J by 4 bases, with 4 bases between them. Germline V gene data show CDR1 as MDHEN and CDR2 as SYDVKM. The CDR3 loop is CASSFRNQPQHF. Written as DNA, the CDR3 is TGTGCCAGCAGTTTCCGAAATCAGCCCCAGCATTTT.

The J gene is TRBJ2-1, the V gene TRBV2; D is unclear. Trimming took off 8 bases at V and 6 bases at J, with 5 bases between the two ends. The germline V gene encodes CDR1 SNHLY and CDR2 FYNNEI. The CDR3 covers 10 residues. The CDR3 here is CASGVNEQFF. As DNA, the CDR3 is TGTGCCAGCGGGGTCAATGAGCAGTTCTTC. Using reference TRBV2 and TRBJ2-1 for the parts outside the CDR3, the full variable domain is EPEVTQTPSHQVTQMGQEVILRCVPISNHLYFYWYRQILGQKVEFLVSFYNNEISEKSEIFDDQFSVERPDGSNFTLKIRSTKLEDSAMYFCASGVNEQFFGPGTRLTVL.

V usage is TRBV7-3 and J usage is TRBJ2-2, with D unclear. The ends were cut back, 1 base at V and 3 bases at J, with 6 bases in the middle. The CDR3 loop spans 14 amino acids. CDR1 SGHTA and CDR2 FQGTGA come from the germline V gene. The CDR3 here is CASSLNPYTGELFF. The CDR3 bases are TGTGCCAGCAGCTTAAACCCCTACACCGGGGAGCTGTTTTTT.

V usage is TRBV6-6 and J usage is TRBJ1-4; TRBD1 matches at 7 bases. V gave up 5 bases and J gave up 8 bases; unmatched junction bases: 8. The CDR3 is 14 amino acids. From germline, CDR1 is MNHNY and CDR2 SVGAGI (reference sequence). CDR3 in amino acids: CASSPRQGDEKLFF. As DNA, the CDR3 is TGTGCCAGCAGTCCTCGACAGGGAGACGAAAAACTGTTTTTT.

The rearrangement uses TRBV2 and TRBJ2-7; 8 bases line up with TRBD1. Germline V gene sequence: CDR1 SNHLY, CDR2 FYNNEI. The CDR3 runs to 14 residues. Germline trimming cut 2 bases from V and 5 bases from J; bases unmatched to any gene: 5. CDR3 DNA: TGTGCCAGCAGTGAATACAGGGGGACGGACGAGCAGTACTTC. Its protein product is CASSEYRGTDEQYF.

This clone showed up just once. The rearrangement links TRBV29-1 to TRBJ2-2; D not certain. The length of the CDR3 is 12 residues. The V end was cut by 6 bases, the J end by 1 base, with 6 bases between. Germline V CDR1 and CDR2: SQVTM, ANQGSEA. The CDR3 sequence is CSVLGNTGELFF. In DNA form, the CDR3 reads TGCAGCGTCCTAGGGAACACCGGGGAGCTGTTTTTT.

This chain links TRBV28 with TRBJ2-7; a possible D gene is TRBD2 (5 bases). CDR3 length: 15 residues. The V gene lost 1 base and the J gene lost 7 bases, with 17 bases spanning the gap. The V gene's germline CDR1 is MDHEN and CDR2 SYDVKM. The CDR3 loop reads CASSLYPDHPGEQYF. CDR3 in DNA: TGTGCCAGCAGTTTATACCCGGATCACCCGGGGGAGCAGTACTTC.

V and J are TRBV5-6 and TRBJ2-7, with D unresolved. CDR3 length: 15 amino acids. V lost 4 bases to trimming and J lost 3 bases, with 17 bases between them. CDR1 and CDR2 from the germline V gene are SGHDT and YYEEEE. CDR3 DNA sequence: TGTGCCAGCAGCCACCCCACCGACGGAGACTACGAGCAGTACTTC. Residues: CASSHPTDGDYEQYF.

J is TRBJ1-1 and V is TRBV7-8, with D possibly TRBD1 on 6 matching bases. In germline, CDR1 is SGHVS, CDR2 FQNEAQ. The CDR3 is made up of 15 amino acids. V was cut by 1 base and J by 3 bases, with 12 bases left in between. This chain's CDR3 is CASSLDGRGDTEAFF. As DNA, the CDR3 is TGTGCCAGCAGCTTAGACGGCAGGGGCGACACTGAAGCTTTCTTT.

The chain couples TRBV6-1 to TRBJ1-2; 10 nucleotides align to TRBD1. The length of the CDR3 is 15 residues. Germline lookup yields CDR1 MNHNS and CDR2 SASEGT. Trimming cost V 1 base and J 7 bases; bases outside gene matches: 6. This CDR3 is CASSEEGDRGPGYTF. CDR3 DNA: TGTGCCAGCAGTGAAGAGGGGGACAGGGGACCTGGCTACACCTTC.

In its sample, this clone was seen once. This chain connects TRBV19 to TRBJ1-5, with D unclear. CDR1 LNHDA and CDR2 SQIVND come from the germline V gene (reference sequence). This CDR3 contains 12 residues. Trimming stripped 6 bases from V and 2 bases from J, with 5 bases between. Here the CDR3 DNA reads TGTGCCAGTAGAGACGGCAATCAGCCCCAGCATTTT. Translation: CASRDGNQPQHF.

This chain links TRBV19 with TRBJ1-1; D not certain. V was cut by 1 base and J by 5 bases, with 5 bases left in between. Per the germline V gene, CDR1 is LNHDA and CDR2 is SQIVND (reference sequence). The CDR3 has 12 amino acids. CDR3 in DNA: TGTGCCAGTAGTATAGGGGTGACTGAAGCTTTCTTT. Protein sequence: CASSIGVTEAFF.

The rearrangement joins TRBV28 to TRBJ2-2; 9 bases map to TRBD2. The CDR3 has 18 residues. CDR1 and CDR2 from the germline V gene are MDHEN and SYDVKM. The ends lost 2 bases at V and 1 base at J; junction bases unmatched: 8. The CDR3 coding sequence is TGTGCCAGCAGTTTAAGTAGGCTAGCGGGATTGAACACCGGGGAGCTGTTTTTT. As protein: CASSLSRLAGLNTGELFF.

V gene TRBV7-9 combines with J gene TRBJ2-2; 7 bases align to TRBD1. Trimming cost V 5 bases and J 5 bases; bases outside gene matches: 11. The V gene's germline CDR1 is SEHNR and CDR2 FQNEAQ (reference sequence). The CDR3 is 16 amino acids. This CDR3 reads CASSQTLTGRTGELFF. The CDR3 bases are TGTGCCAGCAGCCAAACCCTGACAGGGCGGACCGGGGAGCTGTTTTTT. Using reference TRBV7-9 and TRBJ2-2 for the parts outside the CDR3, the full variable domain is DTGVSQNPRHKITKRGQNVTFRCDPISEHNRLYWYRQTLGQGPEFLTYFQNEAQLEKSRLLSDRFSAERPKGSFSTLEIQRTEQGDSAMYLCASSQTLTGRTGELFFGEGSRLTVL.

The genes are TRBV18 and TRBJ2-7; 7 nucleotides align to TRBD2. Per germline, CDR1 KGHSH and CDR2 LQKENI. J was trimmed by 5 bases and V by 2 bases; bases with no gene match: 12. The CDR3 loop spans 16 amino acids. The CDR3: CASSPVLGGFLDEQYF. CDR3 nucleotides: TGTGCCAGCTCACCAGTCCTGGGAGGGTTCCTTGACGAGCAGTACTTC.

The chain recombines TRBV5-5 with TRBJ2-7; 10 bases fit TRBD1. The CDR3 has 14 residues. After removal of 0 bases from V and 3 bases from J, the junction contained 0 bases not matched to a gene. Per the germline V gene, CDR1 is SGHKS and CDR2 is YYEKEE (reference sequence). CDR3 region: CASSLGTGGYEQYF. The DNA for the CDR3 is TGTGCCAGCAGCTTGGGGACAGGGGGCTACGAGCAGTACTTC.

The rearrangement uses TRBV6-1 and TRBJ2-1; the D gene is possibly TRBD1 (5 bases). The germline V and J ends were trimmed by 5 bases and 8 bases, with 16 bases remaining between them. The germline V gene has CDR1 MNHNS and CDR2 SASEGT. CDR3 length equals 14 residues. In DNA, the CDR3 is TGTGCCAGCAGTCAAGGGGCCTCCTTGGATGAGCAGTTCTTC. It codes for CASSQGASLDEQFF.

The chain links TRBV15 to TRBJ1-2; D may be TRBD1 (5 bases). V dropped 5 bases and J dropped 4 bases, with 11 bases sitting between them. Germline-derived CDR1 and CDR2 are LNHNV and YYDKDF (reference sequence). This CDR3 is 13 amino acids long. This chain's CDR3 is CATSGDGSYGYTF. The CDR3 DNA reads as TGTGCCACCAGCGGGGACGGAAGCTATGGCTACACCTTC.

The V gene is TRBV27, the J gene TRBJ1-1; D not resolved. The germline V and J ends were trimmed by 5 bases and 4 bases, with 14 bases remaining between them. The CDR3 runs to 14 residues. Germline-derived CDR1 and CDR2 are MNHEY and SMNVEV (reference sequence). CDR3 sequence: CASSLRTDLTEAFF. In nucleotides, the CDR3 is TGTGCCAGCAGTCTAAGGACGGACCTCACTGAAGCTTTCTTT.